Shown below are 20 T cell receptor beta chains from a single sample sequenced in a study of blood T cell repertoires in COVID-19. Clones were sequenced by immunoSEQ multiplex PCR, and TCRdb holds only the in-frame ones, with some missing. The table lists about 270,000 clones, 75% to 90% of them singletons, with 2% to 3% in the top ten. The source material was PBMCs or T cells enriched from blood (not recorded which). All receptors derive from a woman aged 18-29 years who had recovered from COVID-19.

The chain employs TRBV6-1 and TRBJ1-2; 7 bases are a match to TRBD1. CDR1 is MNHNS, CDR2 SASEGT, per germline. Unmatched junction bases numbered 9, after V lost 0 bases and J lost 8 bases. The CDR3 totals 15 residues. Here the CDR3 reads CASSEARTGGEGYTF. CDR3 in DNA: TGTGCCAGCAGTGAAGCGAGGACAGGTGGTGAGGGCTACACCTTC.

The rearrangement uses TRBV3-1 (or the pseudogene TRBV3-2) and TRBJ1-2; 11 positions match TRBD1. The V segment lost 2 bases and the J segment 8 bases; nucleotides outside the gene matches: 7. The CDR3 extends over 15 amino acids. Germline values: CDR1 LGHDT, CDR2 YNNKEL (reference sequence). The CDR3 DNA reads as TGTGCCAGCAGCCAATTGGACAGGGGGCTAGGAGGCTACACCTTC. Its protein is CASSQLDRGLGGYTF.

This clone was counted once. The chain joins TRBV4-1 to TRBJ1-2; D might be TRBD1 (5 bases). V was shortened by 3 bases and J by 8 bases, with 25 bases between the two germline ends. Germline V gene sequence: CDR1 MGHRA, CDR2 YSYEKL. This CDR3 has 17 amino acids. Here the CDR3 reads CASSQAPGEGLGDGYTF. CDR3 coding DNA: TGCGCCAGCAGCCAGGCCCCGGGAGAGGGCCTTGGGGACGGCTACACCTTC.

The chain combines TRBV6-5 with TRBJ2-1, with 8 bases lining up with TRBD1. Trimming took 6 bases from V and 10 from J; bases not matched to a gene: 2. Per germline, CDR1 MNHEY and CDR2 SVGAGI. This CDR3 contains 11 residues. DNA of the CDR3: TGTGCCAGCAGCCGGGACAGGGAGCAGTTCTTC. Encoded protein: CASSRDREQFF.

The table lists this clone with a count of one. V is TRBV7-9 and J is TRBJ2-3, with TRBD1 matching over 9 bases. CDR3 size: 16 residues. The germline CDR1 and CDR2 sequences are SEHNR and FQNEAQ (reference sequence). After removal of 1 base from V and 3 bases from J, the junction contained 5 bases not matched to a gene. CDR3 DNA sequence: TGTGCCAGCAGCTTAGGAGCGACAGGGGGAACAGATACGCAGTATTTT. This gives the protein CASSLGATGGTDTQYF.

V usage is TRBV4-2 and J usage is TRBJ2-3; TRBD2 aligns across 8 bases. V lost 6 bases and J lost 3; bases outside the gene matches: 17. The CDR3 totals 18 residues. The germline gives CDR1 LGHNA, CDR2 YNFKEQ. Written as DNA, the CDR3 is TGTGCCAGCAGTCAAAACCCCTCCCCAGCGGGGGATACAGATACGCAGTATTTT. It translates to CASSQNPSPAGDTDTQYF.

V and J are TRBV5-6 and TRBJ1-5; tentative D call: TRBD1 (6 bases). Per the germline V gene, CDR1 is SGHDT and CDR2 is YYEEEE. The CDR3 runs to 18 residues. The V end was cut by 4 bases, the J end by 0 bases, with 20 bases between. CDR3 protein: CASSPNGGRYNSNQPQHF. CDR3 bases: TGTGCCAGCAGCCCCAATGGGGGCCGGTATAATAGCAATCAGCCCCAGCATTTT.

CDR3 nucleotide sequence: TGCGCCAGCAGCTTGGGGTTTTGGCGTAGGGCGCAGGACTTCTATGGCTACACCTTC. Translating it yields CASSLGFWRRAQDFYGYTF. This chain joins TRBV5-1 and TRBJ1-2; D not resolved. Deletions cut 0 bases from V and 4 bases from J, with 25 bases between. There are 19 residues in the CDR3. Germline CDR1 is SGHRS and CDR2 is YFSETQ.

J is TRBJ2-1 and V is TRBV10-3, with TRBD1 matching 8 bases. Germline CDR1 ENHRY, CDR2 SYGVKD. With 11 bases clipped from V and 3 bases from J, the junction kept 9 bases outside the gene matches. The CDR3 has 14 residues. CDR3 in DNA: TGTGCCGTCTCCGAGACAGGGGACTACAATGAGCAGTTCTTC. Its protein is CAVSETGDYNEQFF.

The V call is TRBV5-1, the J call TRBJ1-4; TRBD1 aligns across 10 bases. CDR1 SGHRS and CDR2 YFSETQ come from the germline V gene. The CDR3 sequence is 16 residues long. V gave up 4 bases and J gave up 8 bases; unmatched junction bases: 11. The CDR3 reads CASSTYLTGGDEKLFF. The CDR3 DNA follows: TGCGCCAGCAGCACTTACTTGACAGGGGGCGACGAAAAACTGTTTTTT.

This chain joins TRBV15 and TRBJ1-3; D gene ambiguous. V was trimmed by 0 bases and J by 2 bases, leaving 11 bases between them. Germline V CDR1 and CDR2: LNHNV, YYDKDF (reference sequence). This CDR3 is built from 16 residues. In nucleotides, the CDR3 is TGTGCCACCAGCAGAGATCGGGTGGTAGCTGGAAACACCATATATTTT. Translated: CATSRDRVVAGNTIYF.

This clone was seen once. The V gene is TRBV28, the J gene TRBJ1-1, with a possible D match to TRBD1 (6 bases). The V gene lost 6 bases and the J gene lost 3 bases, with 14 bases spanning the gap. This CDR3 is built from 14 residues. Germline loops: CDR1 MDHEN, CDR2 SYDVKM. The CDR3 loop reads CASSRQESYTEAFF. In nucleotides, the CDR3 is TGTGCCAGCAGCCGACAGGAGTCTTACACTGAAGCTTTCTTT.

This chain connects TRBV3-1 (or the pseudogene TRBV3-2) to TRBJ1-2; 10 bases match TRBD1. J gave up 8 bases and V 1 base, and 4 bases lay outside the gene matches. The length of the CDR3 is 14 residues. CDR1 and CDR2 (germline): LGHDT, YNNKEL (reference sequence). As DNA, the CDR3 is TGTGCCAGCAGCCAAGGACAGGGGGCCGGCGGCTACACCTTC. Protein sequence: CASSQGQGAGGYTF.

V gene TRBV5-4 combines with J gene TRBJ1-6, with D possibly matching TRBD1 (5 bases). Germline lookup yields CDR1 SGHNT and CDR2 YYREEE (reference sequence). CDR3 length: 16 amino acids. V lost 4 bases, J lost 2 bases, and 13 bases lay in between. CDR3 bases: TGTGCCAGCAGCGGAAAGGGGCAAACCTATAATTCACCCCTCCACTTT. Translated, it gives CASSGKGQTYNSPLHF.

J is TRBJ2-5 and V is TRBV10-3; 8 bases agree with TRBD2. The CDR3 contains 17 residues. Germline V lookup: CDR1 ENHRY, CDR2 SYGVKD. Trimming removed 1 base from V and 4 bases from J; junction bases left unmatched: 11. The CDR3 sequence is CAISELVGGAVGETQYF. CDR3 DNA sequence: TGTGCCATCAGTGAGTTAGTCGGGGGGGCGGTCGGAGAGACCCAGTACTTC.

This clone came up a few times. V usage is TRBV6-2 or TRBV6-3 and J usage is TRBJ1-2; D may be TRBD1 (6 bases). V lost 0 bases to trimming and J lost 4 bases, with 12 bases between them. The CDR3 loop spans 15 amino acids. Germline loops: CDR1 MNHEY, CDR2 SVGEGT. CDR3 residues: CASSYSVQGSYGYTF. The CDR3 DNA reads as TGTGCCAGCAGTTACTCAGTACAGGGAAGCTATGGCTACACCTTC.

The genes are TRBV13 and TRBJ1-1; D call uncertain. This CDR3 contains 16 residues. Germline V gene data show CDR1 as PRHDT and CDR2 as FYEKMQ (reference sequence). The ends were cut back, 5 bases at V and 1 base at J, with 17 bases in the middle. CDR3 amino acids: CASSPTLVVSNTEAFF. CDR3 bases: TGTGCCAGCAGCCCAACCCTAGTGGTTTCGAACACTGAAGCTTTCTTT. Full variable domain (outside the CDR3, taken from reference TRBV13 and TRBJ1-1): AAGVIQSPRHLIKEKRETATLKCYPIPRHDTVYWYQQGPGQDPQFLISFYEKMQSDKGSIPDRFSAQQFSDYHSELNMSSLELGDSALYFCASSPTLVVSNTEAFFGQGTRLTVV.

This clone was counted between two and nine times. The chain couples TRBV7-9 to TRBJ1-2, with 8 nucleotides matching TRBD1. V shed 4 bases and J 4 bases; nucleotides not matched to a gene: 20. In germline, CDR1 is SEHNR, CDR2 FQNEAQ (reference sequence). The CDR3 is 19 amino acids. Here the CDR3 reads CASSSGAGFRQGRLYGYTF. Here the CDR3 DNA reads TGTGCCAGCAGCTCAGGGGCGGGCTTCAGACAGGGGCGACTCTATGGCTACACCTTC.

V gene TRBV9 combines with J gene TRBJ2-1; 8 nucleotides line up with TRBD1. This CDR3 has 16 amino acids. Germline CDR1 and CDR2: SGDLS and YYNGEE. Germline trimming cut 3 bases from V and 7 bases from J; bases unmatched to any gene: 12. The CDR3 reads CASSAGQGGIWNEQFF. The CDR3 coding sequence is TGTGCCAGCAGCGCCGGACAGGGAGGAATATGGAATGAGCAGTTCTTC.

The chain uses TRBV30 and TRBJ2-1, with D perhaps matching TRBD1 (5 bases). Germline CDR1 is GTSNPN and CDR2 is SVGIG (reference sequence). V was clipped by 6 bases and J by 10 bases, with 13 bases between them. There are 11 residues in the CDR3. CDR3 protein: CACTRQHEQFF. In DNA, the CDR3 is TGTGCCTGCACTCGACAGCACGAGCAGTTCTTC.